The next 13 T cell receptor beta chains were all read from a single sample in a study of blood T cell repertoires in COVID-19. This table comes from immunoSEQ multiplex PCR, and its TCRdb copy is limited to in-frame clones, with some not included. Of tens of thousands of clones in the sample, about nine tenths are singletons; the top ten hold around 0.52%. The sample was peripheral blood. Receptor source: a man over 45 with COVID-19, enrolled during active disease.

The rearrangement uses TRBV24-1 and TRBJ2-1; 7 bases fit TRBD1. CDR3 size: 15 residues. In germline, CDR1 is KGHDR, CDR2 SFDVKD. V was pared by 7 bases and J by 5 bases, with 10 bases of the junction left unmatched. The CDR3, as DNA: TGTGCCACCAGCCCTTCGGACAGGCCGGACAATGAGCAGTTCTTC. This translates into CATSPSDRPDNEQFF.

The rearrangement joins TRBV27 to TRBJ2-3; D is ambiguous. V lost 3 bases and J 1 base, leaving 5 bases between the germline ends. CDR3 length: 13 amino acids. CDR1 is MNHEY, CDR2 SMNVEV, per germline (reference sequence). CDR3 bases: TGTGCCAGCAGTTTGGCCCGCACAGATACGCAGTATTTT. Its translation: CASSLARTDTQYF.

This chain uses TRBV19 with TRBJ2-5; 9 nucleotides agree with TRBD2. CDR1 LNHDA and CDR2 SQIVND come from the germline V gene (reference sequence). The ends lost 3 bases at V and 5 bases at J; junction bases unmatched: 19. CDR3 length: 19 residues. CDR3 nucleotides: TGTGCCAGTAGTATTCGGACAGAAGGGGTAGCGGGAGTGTGGGAGACCCAGTACTTC. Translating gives CASSIRTEGVAGVWETQYF.

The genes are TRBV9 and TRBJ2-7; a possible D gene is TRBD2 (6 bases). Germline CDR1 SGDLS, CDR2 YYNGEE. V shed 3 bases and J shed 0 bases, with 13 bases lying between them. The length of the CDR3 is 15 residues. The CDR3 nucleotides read TGTGCCAGCAGCGCCGGTAGCGGTGCCTCCTACGAGCAGTACTTC. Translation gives CASSAGSGASYEQYF.

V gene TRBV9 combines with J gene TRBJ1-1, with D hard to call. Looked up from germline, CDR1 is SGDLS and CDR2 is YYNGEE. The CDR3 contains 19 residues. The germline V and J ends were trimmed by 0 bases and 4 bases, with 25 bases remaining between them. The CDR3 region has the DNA TGTGCCAGCAGCGTAGGGGCTCGGCAGGCCTTAGGTCCGAGCACTGAAGCTTTCTTT. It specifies CASSVGARQALGPSTEAFF.

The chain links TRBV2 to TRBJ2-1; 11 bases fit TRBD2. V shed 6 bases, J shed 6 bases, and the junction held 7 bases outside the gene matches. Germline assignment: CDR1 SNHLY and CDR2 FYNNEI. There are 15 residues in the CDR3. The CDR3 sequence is CASSLLAGGRNEQFF. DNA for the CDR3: TGTGCCAGCAGCCTCCTAGCGGGAGGTCGCAATGAGCAGTTCTTC.

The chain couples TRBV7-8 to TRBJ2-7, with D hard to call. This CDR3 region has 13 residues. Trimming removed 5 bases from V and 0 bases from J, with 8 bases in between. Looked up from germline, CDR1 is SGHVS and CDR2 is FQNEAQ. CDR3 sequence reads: CASSRRSSYEQYF. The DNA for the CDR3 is TGTGCCAGCAGCCGTAGGAGCTCCTACGAGCAGTACTTC.

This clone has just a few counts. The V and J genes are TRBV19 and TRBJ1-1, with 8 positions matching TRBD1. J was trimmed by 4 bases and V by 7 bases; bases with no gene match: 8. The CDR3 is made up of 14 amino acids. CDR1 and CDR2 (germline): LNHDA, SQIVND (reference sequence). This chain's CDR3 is CASKGQGSGTEAFF. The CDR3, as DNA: TGTGCCAGTAAAGGACAGGGATCGGGCACTGAAGCTTTCTTT.

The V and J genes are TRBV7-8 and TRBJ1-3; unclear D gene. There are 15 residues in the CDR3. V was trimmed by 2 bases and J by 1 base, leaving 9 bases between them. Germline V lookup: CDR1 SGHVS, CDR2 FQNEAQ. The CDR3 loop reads CASSLLRVSGNTIYF. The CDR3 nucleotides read TGTGCCAGCAGCTTACTGAGGGTGTCTGGAAACACCATATATTTT.

The CDR3 is CASSRGMAGWGKDTQYF. As DNA, the CDR3 is TGCGCCAGCAGCCGAGGGATGGCGGGATGGGGCAAAGATACGCAGTATTTT. This chain uses TRBV5-1 with TRBJ2-3; a possible D gene is TRBD2 (6 bases). V was trimmed by 4 bases and J by 5 bases, leaving 23 bases between them. The CDR3 has 17 residues. Germline V CDR1 and CDR2: SGHRS, YFSETQ.

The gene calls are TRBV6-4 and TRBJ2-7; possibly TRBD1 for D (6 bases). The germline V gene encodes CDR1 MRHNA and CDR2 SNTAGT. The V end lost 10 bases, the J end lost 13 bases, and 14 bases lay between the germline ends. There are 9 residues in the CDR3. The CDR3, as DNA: TGTGCCACCCATAGACAGGAATACTTC. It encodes CATHRQEYF.

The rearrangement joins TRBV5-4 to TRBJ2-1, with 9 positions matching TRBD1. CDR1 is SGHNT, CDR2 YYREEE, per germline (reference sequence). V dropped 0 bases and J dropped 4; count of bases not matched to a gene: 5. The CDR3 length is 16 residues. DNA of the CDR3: TGTGCCAGCAGCTTGGCAACGGGACAGGGTTACAATGAGCAGTTCTTC. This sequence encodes CASSLATGQGYNEQFF.

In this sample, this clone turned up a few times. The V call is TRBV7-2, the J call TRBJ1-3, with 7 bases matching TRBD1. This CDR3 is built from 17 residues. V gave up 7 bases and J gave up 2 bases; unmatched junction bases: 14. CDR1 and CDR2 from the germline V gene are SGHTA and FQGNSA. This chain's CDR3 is CASTPFNKGAAGNTIYF. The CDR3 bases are TGTGCCAGCACCCCCTTTAATAAGGGGGCGGCTGGAAACACCATATATTTT.